Listed here are 5 T cell receptor beta chains from one sample, sequenced in a study of T cell changes during pregnancy in multiple sclerosis. The protocol was immunoSEQ multiplex PCR, while the TCRdb copy is restricted to in-frame clones and leaves out a portion. Among about 56,000 clones, approximately 91% were seen once, and the ten largest hold approximately 0.4%. The sample in question was CD4+ T cells from peripheral blood mononuclear cells, obtained in the third trimester of pregnancy. The receptors derive from a female donor with multiple sclerosis, enrolled in a pregnancy study.

J is TRBJ2-7 and V is TRBV21-1; the table's TRBD2 call for D was not verified on the DNA. TRBV21-1 is reported as a pseudogene. The CDR3 spans 16 residues. The CDR3 reads CATPGLGTEPSYEQYF. CDR3 in DNA: TGTGCCACGCCGGGACTGGGGACTGAACCTTCCTACGAGCAGTACTTC.

The J gene is TRBJ2-5, the V gene TRBV6-1; 8 nucleotides align to TRBD2. CDR1 is MNHNS, CDR2 SASEGT, per germline. Trimming removed 6 bases from V and 5 bases from J; junction bases left unmatched: 5. The CDR3 consists of 13 residues. The CDR3 is CASSSGGAETQYF. In DNA, the CDR3 is TGTGCCAGCAGCTCGGGAGGGGCGGAGACCCAGTACTTC.

This chain uses TRBV7-9 with TRBJ2-7; D unclear. The CDR3 runs 14 residues. V lost 3 bases, J lost 4 bases, and 13 bases lay in between. CDR1 SEHNR and CDR2 FQNEAQ come from the germline V gene (reference sequence). The CDR3 DNA sequence: TGTGCCAGCAGCTTCTCGGGTGCATCTTACGAGCAGTACTTC. It encodes CASSFSGASYEQYF.

The rearrangement links TRBV7-9 to TRBJ2-1, with 9 bases that match TRBD2. The CDR3 sequence is 17 residues long. Germline trimming cut 5 bases from V and 4 bases from J; bases unmatched to any gene: 12. CDR1 is SEHNR and CDR2 is FQNEAQ in the germline V gene (reference sequence). CDR3 in amino acids: CASSAPGGGGAYNEQFF. As DNA, the CDR3 is TGTGCCAGCAGCGCGCCTGGCGGCGGGGGGGCTTACAATGAGCAGTTCTTC.

This clone was counted once. V usage is TRBV7-9 and J usage is TRBJ1-1; D is ambiguous. With 6 bases removed from V and 4 bases from J, the gap between germline ends came to 9 bases. CDR1 and CDR2 from the germline V gene are SEHNR and FQNEAQ (reference sequence). The CDR3 loop spans 12 amino acids. The CDR3 loop is CASSSGGTEAFF. CDR3 DNA: TGTGCCAGCAGTTCAGGTGGCACTGAAGCTTTCTTT. Full variable domain (missing parts from reference TRBV7-9 and TRBJ1-1): DTGVSQNPRHKITKRGQNVTFRCDPISEHNRLYWYRQTLGQGPEFLTYFQNEAQLEKSRLLSDRFSAERPKGSFSTLEIQRTEQGDSAMYLCASSSGGTEAFFGQGTRLTVV.